This T cell receptor (beta chain) was retrieved from a study of early T cells in non-severe SARS-CoV-2 infection. Study information: Chains were not paired, and sequencing was done on bulk RNA from unsorted whole blood.

This clonotype has just a few counts. Its specificity is unknown. Germline CDR1 SGHAT, CDR2 FQNNGV. The CDR3 is 14 amino acids. V was shortened by 1 base and J by 0 bases, with 6 bases between the two germline ends. Points from the study as a whole: In VDJdb matching, anti-spike CD8 responses were favored while private and CD4 specificities went missing.

In the library, individual cDNA molecules carried attached unique molecular identifiers. TCRdb passed the 5' RACE reads through MiXCR, listing each CDR3 protein once. The sample records about 84,000 distinct CDR3 sequences, 12% being singletons. The genes are TRBV11-2 and TRBJ1-1; D is ambiguous. This sequence was found in an adult who was a healthcare worker with PCR-confirmed SARS-CoV-2 infection or an uninfected control (not recorded which). Sequencing input: whole blood. The CDR3 DNA sequence: TGTGCCAGCAGCTTAGGTGTAATGAACACTGAAGCTTTCTTT. This codes for CASSLGVMNTEAFF.